Listed below are T cell receptor beta chains from one sample, sequenced in a study of blood T cell repertoires in COVID-19. Clones were sequenced by immunoSEQ multiplex PCR, and TCRdb holds only the in-frame ones, with some missing. This sample has about 250,000 clones; about nine tenths occur once, and the top ten carry roughly 1.7%. The sample consisted of PBMCs or T cells enriched from blood (not recorded which). The receptors originated from a man aged 35 to 55 who had recovered from COVID-19. Both conserved end residues are part of each CDR3. The D gene is left open where the match is weak. Expanded clones get a size class; other rows say once, few or many, or leave the size out.

cdr3_aa cdr3_nt v_call clone_size j_call d_call
CASSQTGSGYTF TGTGCCAGTAGCCAGACAGGGTCGGGCTACACCTTC TRBV19 few TRBJ1-2 TRBD1
CASSPLAGGQFYNEQFF TGTGCCAGCAGCCCCCTAGCGGGGGGACAATTTTACAATGAGCAGTTCTTC TRBV7-2 once TRBJ2-1 TRBD2
CASSSPTGSSYEQYF TGTGCCAGCAGTTCCCCAACAGGGAGCTCCTACGAGCAGTACTTC TRBV27 . TRBJ2-7 .
CASSRTGGHPVYEQYF TGTGCCAGTAGTAGGACAGGGGGCCACCCGGTCTACGAGCAGTACTTC TRBV19 . TRBJ2-7 TRBD1
CAWSVPRTGLQPQHF TGTGCCTGGAGTGTACCTCGGACAGGGCTTCAGCCCCAGCATTTT TRBV30 few TRBJ1-5 TRBD1
CASSLDAVNTEAFF TGTGCCAGCAGCTTAGATGCGGTGAACACTGAAGCTTTCTTT TRBV11-3 . TRBJ1-1 .
CASSQASGTTSYEQYF TGTGCCAGCAGCCAAGCCTCCGGGACTACCTCCTACGAGCAGTACTTC TRBV4-2 . TRBJ2-7 TRBD2
CASRRRTSGKVGTDTQYF TGCGCCAGCAGACGCCGGACTAGCGGGAAGGTTGGGACAGATACGCAGTATTTT TRBV5-1 . TRBJ2-3 TRBD2
CASRQTGYNEQFF TGTGCCAGCAGGCAGACAGGGTACAATGAGCAGTTCTTC TRBV6-5 . TRBJ2-1 TRBD1
CVRSPGTGAYYEQYF TGTGTCAGAAGCCCGGGGACAGGCGCTTACTACGAGCAGTACTTC TRBV7-5 few TRBJ2-7 .
CAIRAGTDYGYTF TGTGCCATCAGGGCCGGGACAGACTATGGCTACACCTTC TRBV10-3 few TRBJ1-2 TRBD1
CASSPDRAANYGYTF TGTGCCAGCAGCCCGGACAGGGCGGCTAACTATGGCTACACCTTC TRBV5-8 . TRBJ1-2 TRBD1
CASSSGTGGQPQHF TGCGCCAGCAGCTCCGGGACGGGGGGTCAGCCCCAGCATTTT TRBV5-1 once TRBJ1-5 .
CASSSGGYSTDTQYF TGTGCCAGCAGCTCAGGGGGGTATTCCACAGATACGCAGTATTTT TRBV9 once TRBJ2-3 .
CASSPNSNTEAFF TGTGCCAGCTCACCAAACTCCAACACTGAAGCTTTCTTT TRBV18 once TRBJ1-1 .
CASSQSDRFGGDGQFF TGTGCCAGCTCACAATCAGACAGGTTCGGAGGCGATGGGCAGTTCTTC TRBV18 . TRBJ2-1 .